This passage covers 15 T cell receptor beta chains from one sample sequenced in a study of post-analysis software for immune sequencing data. These TCRs' antigens remain unknown. Unique molecular identifiers had been added to the TCR beta cDNA libraries. A single record per CDR3 protein comes from TCRdb applying MiXCR to the PCR reads. The table has about 540,000 distinct CDR3 sequences, 34% seen once; the top ten hold 5% to 6%. Findings of the study overall: Compared with controls, patients had more of 4 to 6 TRBV segments, including TRBV5-6, TRBV5-1 and TRBV20-1.

Input material: blood. Source of these receptors: a girl aged 2 to 17 with multiple sclerosis.

V gene TRBV20-1 combines with J gene TRBJ1-4; no firm D call. The CDR3 totals 15 residues. V was pared by 2 bases and J by 0 bases, with 10 bases between. In germline, CDR1 is DFQATT, CDR2 SNEGSKA (reference sequence). The CDR3, as DNA: TGCAGTGCTAGAAGATTGGATGCAACTAATGAAAAACTGTTTTTT. Amino acids: CSARRLDATNEKLFF.

Points on this clonotype: It may be a read error: a sequence one base away is much more abundant. The V call is TRBV29-1, the J call TRBJ2-5; D perhaps matches TRBD2 (6 bases). The DNA matches TRBJ2-7 better at its end, which makes the J call doubtful. The CDR3 runs to 15 residues. CDR1 and CDR2 from the germline V gene are SQVTM and ANQGSEA. The CDR3 DNA reads as TGCAGCGTTGAAGCCTTTGATCGGGACTCCTGCGAGCAGTACTTC. Translation: CSVEAFDRDSCEQYF.

As for this clonotype: A junction end diverges from the germline sequence, so it may reflect a read error. The chain employs TRBV20-1 and TRBJ2-1; TRBD2 might be the D (6 bases). The CDR3 spans 13 residues. Germline CDR1 reads DFQATT; CDR2 reads SNEGSKA (reference sequence). CDR3: CSASFLATNEQFF. In DNA, the CDR3 is TGCAGTGCTAGTTTCCTAGCGACCAATGAGCAGTTCTTT.

The chain carries TRBV20-1 and TRBJ2-7, with D perhaps matching TRBD1 (6 bases). CDR3 length: 13 residues. Trimming pared 5 bases from V and 3 bases from J, leaving 14 bases between. Germline CDR1 reads DFQATT; CDR2 reads SNEGSKA (reference sequence). CDR3 amino acids: CSAPGHINYEQYF. The CDR3 nucleotides are TGCAGTGCTCCGGGACACATTAACTACGAGCAGTACTTC.

This clonotype has more than one count but fewer than ten. V usage is TRBV10-3 and J usage is TRBJ1-5; TRBD1 might be the D (6 bases). From germline, CDR1 is ENHRY and CDR2 SYGVKD. Trimming took off 6 bases at V and 4 bases at J, with 13 bases between the two ends. The CDR3 spans 14 residues. In nucleotides, the CDR3 is TGTGCCATCAGGAAGGACAGAGAAAATCAGCCCCAGCATTTT. Encoded protein: CAIRKDRENQPQHF.

V usage is TRBV5-8 and J usage is TRBJ1-2; no clear D gene. The CDR3 loop spans 14 amino acids. Germline lookup yields CDR1 SGHTS and CDR2 YDEGEE. The V end was cut by 0 bases, the J end by 2 bases, with 8 bases between. The CDR3 loop reads CASSLVSPNYGYTF. In nucleotides, the CDR3 is TGTGCCAGCAGCTTGGTGTCACCGAACTATGGCTACACCTTC. Looking up the rest from reference TRBV5-8 and TRBJ1-2 gives the full variable domain: EAGVTQSPTHLIKTRGQQATLRCSPISGHTSVYWYQQALGLGLQFLLWYDEGEERNRGNFPPRFSGRQFPNYSSELNVNALELEDSALYLCASSLVSPNYGYTFGSGTRLTVV.

Comment on this clonotype: Sequence at one end of the junction differs from germline and may be a read error. The rearrangement joins TRBV5-1 to TRBJ1-2; TRBD1 matches at 8 bases. Germline V lookup: CDR1 SGHRS, CDR2 YFSETQ. This CDR3 spans 13 amino acids. CDR3 residues: CASSFRTGSGHTF. In DNA, the CDR3 is TGCGCCAGCAGCTTTCGGACAGGGTCTGGCCACACCTTC. Complete variable domain (other parts from reference TRBV5-1 and TRBJ1-2): KAGVTQTPRYLIKTRGQQVTLSCSPISGHRSVSWYQQTPGQGLQFLFEYFSETQRNKGNFPGRFSGRQFSNSRSEMNVSTLELGDSALYLCASSFRTGSGHTFGSGTRLTVV.

Only a few counts were recorded for this clonotype. This chain joins TRBV7-2 and TRBJ1-4; D possibly corresponds to TRBD1 (5 bases). This CDR3 region has 14 residues. Trimming took 6 bases from V and 4 from J, leaving 12 bases between them. Per the germline V gene, CDR1 is SGHTA and CDR2 is FQGNSA. The CDR3 nucleotides read TGTGCCAGCAGGCCCAGGGCCTATAATGAAAAACTGTTTTTT. Protein sequence: CASRPRAYNEKLFF.

This clonotype occurred a few times. As DNA, the CDR3 is TGTGCCATCAGTCTGACTAGCGGGGTTCAAGAGACCCAGTACTTC. Encoded protein: CAISLTSGVQETQYF. The chain employs TRBV10-3 and TRBJ2-5; TRBD2 matches 11 bases. The CDR3 is made up of 15 amino acids. V shed 5 bases, J shed 2 bases, and the junction held 4 bases outside the gene matches. The germline CDR1 and CDR2 sequences are ENHRY and SYGVKD.

This clonotype has a handful of counts. V and J are TRBV7-9 and TRBJ2-1; tentatively, D is TRBD2 (5 bases). CDR3 length equals 15 residues. Germline lookup yields CDR1 SEHNR and CDR2 FQNEAQ (reference sequence). Trimming removed 1 base at V and 7 bases at J, with 14 bases between. The chain's CDR3 is CASSLELAPDNEQFF. In DNA form, the CDR3 reads TGTGCCAGCAGCTTAGAGCTAGCCCCCGATAATGAGCAGTTCTTC.

At least ten counts were recorded for this clonotype. The V gene is TRBV6-5, the J gene TRBJ2-6, with D tentatively TRBD2 (5 bases). With 0 bases removed from V and 2 bases from J, the gap between germline ends came to 8 bases. This CDR3 contains 16 residues. Germline V gives CDR1 MNHEY, CDR2 SVGAGI. This chain's CDR3 is CASSYSNGAGANVLTF. Here the CDR3 DNA reads TGTGCCAGCAGTTACTCGAACGGGGCTGGGGCCAACGTCCTGACTTTC.

The chain has TRBV6-5 and TRBJ2-5; TRBD2 matches at 8 bases. With V trimmed by 0 bases and J by 5 bases, 5 bases remained unmatched. CDR1 is MNHEY, CDR2 SVGAGI, per germline. This CDR3 contains 15 residues. The CDR3 protein is CASSYSTGGVETQYF. CDR3 coding DNA: TGTGCCAGCAGTTACTCGACGGGGGGGGTGGAGACCCAGTACTTC.

This clonotype has more than one count but fewer than ten. The DNA of the CDR3 is TGTGCCAGCAGTGACGGGGGCCTGAACACTGAAGCTTTCTTT. Translation gives CASSDGGLNTEAFF. The rearrangement links TRBV2 to TRBJ1-1; maybe TRBD1 (6 bases). Germline V gene lookup returns CDR1 SNHLY and CDR2 FYNNEI. This CDR3 spans 14 amino acids. Deletions cut 3 bases from V and 0 bases from J, with 8 bases between. Full variable domain (missing parts from reference TRBV2 and TRBJ1-1): EPEVTQTPSHQVTQMGQEVILRCVPISNHLYFYWYRQILGQKVEFLVSFYNNEISEKSEIFDDQFSVERPDGSNFTLKIRSTKLEDSAMYFCASSDGGLNTEAFFGQGTRLTVV.

The V gene is TRBV29-1, the J gene TRBJ1-1; D is possibly TRBD1 (5 bases). Germline V lookup: CDR1 SQVTM, CDR2 ANQGSEA. Between the trimmed V and J ends, which lost 8 bases and 6 bases, there was a span of 22 bases. The CDR3 consists of 14 residues. The CDR3 DNA is TGCAGCTTCAACCAGGGATCTGATAACGCTGAAGCTTTCTTT. The encoded protein is CSFNQGSDNAEAFF.

Only a few counts were recorded for this clonotype. V gene TRBV29-1 combines with J gene TRBJ2-5, with D possibly being TRBD1 (5 bases). The germline CDR1 and CDR2 sequences are SQVTM and ANQGSEA. This CDR3 spans 12 amino acids. V was trimmed by 1 base and J by 7 bases, leaving 10 bases between them. CDR3 DNA sequence: TGCAGCGTTGAAGGGGGCCTAGGGACCCAGTACTTC. Amino acids: CSVEGGLGTQYF.